The 25 T cell receptor beta chains below come from one sample, sequenced in a study of CD4+ T cells in melanoma. The assay was immunoSEQ multiplex PCR, and TCRdb's table has in-frame clones only and misses some. Of about 120,000 clones in the sample, 80% to 95% were seen once. Sequences were obtained from peripheral blood. Receptors were obtained from a human donor with melanoma.

V usage is TRBV19 and J usage is TRBJ1-1; D is uncertain. V lost 2 bases and J lost 1, with 8 bases in between. The germline V gene has CDR1 LNHDA and CDR2 SQIVND (reference sequence). The CDR3 totals 14 residues. The chain's CDR3 is CASSISGGNTEAFF. CDR3 bases: TGTGCCAGTAGTATATCGGGAGGGAACACTGAAGCTTTCTTT.

The chain links TRBV5-6 to TRBJ2-1; no clear D. Trimming cost V 2 bases and J 7 bases, with 10 bases left between them. Germline CDR1 SGHDT, CDR2 YYEEEE. This CDR3 is built from 13 residues. CDR3 region: CASSLWTTNEQFF. As DNA, the CDR3 is TGTGCCAGCAGCTTATGGACGACAAATGAGCAGTTCTTC.

The chain is built from TRBV30 and TRBJ1-5; D not certain. Trimming left V 2 bases short and J 0 bases short, with 5 bases between. The CDR3 runs 13 residues. CDR1 GTSNPN and CDR2 SVGIG come from the germline V gene (reference sequence). CDR3 coding DNA: TGTGCCTGGAGTCTGGATAGCAATCAGCCCCAGCATTTT. Residues: CAWSLDSNQPQHF. Together with reference TRBV30 and TRBJ1-5, the CDR3 gives the full variable domain: SQTIHQWPATLVQPVGSPLSLECTVEGTSNPNLYWYRQAAGRGLQLLFYSVGIGQISSEVPQNLSASRPQDRQFILSSKKLLLSDSGFYLCAWSLDSNQPQHFGDGTRLSIL.

The chain has TRBV19 and TRBJ2-6, with TRBD1 matching 8 bases. V gave up 11 bases and J gave up 0 bases; unmatched junction bases: 12. Per the germline V gene, CDR1 is LNHDA and CDR2 is SQIVND (reference sequence). This CDR3 has 17 amino acids. The CDR3 loop is CAVGQGAYLSGANVLTF. CDR3 DNA: TGTGCCGTAGGACAGGGTGCCTACCTCTCTGGGGCCAACGTCCTGACTTTC.

The DNA for the CDR3 is TGTGCCAGAAGTATCGGACTGCACTACGAGCAGTACTTC. It specifies CARSIGLHYEQYF. The chain has TRBV2 and TRBJ2-7; the D gene is possibly TRBD2 (5 bases). Between the trimmed V and J ends, which lost 9 bases and 3 bases, there was a span of 15 bases. CDR3 length equals 13 residues. CDR1 and CDR2 from the germline V gene are SNHLY and FYNNEI.

The chain has TRBV4-1 and TRBJ1-3; D is ambiguous. Trimming stripped 0 bases from V and 2 bases from J, with 11 bases between. The CDR3 totals 16 residues. In germline, CDR1 is MGHRA, CDR2 YSYEKL. CDR3: CASSQDSAGPGNTIYF. The CDR3 region has the DNA TGCGCCAGCAGCCAAGATTCGGCAGGACCTGGAAACACCATATATTTT.

V and J are TRBV5-1 and TRBJ2-2; D is unresolved. Germline V lookup: CDR1 SGHRS, CDR2 YFSETQ. This CDR3 has 13 amino acids. V lost 1 base and J 5 bases, leaving 6 bases between the germline ends. CDR3 nucleotides: TGCGCCAGCAGCTTGATTTCAACCGGGGAGCTGTTTTTT. Its translation is CASSLISTGELFF.

The chain has TRBV5-1 and TRBJ2-3; weak D call: TRBD1 (5 bases). CDR3 size: 16 residues. V gave up 0 bases and J gave up 5 bases, with 16 bases separating them. Per the germline V gene, CDR1 is SGHRS and CDR2 is YFSETQ. CDR3 amino acids: CASSLALARAEDTQYF. In nucleotides, the CDR3 is TGCGCCAGCAGCTTGGCCTTGGCCAGGGCAGAAGATACGCAGTATTTT.

This rearrangement joins TRBV7-8 to TRBJ1-6; 7 nucleotides agree with TRBD1. Trimming cost V 1 base and J 7 bases; bases outside gene matches: 10. The CDR3 spans 17 residues. The germline CDR1 and CDR2 sequences are SGHVS and FQNEAQ. The CDR3 DNA reads TGTGCCAGCAGCTTAGTGGGTCGACAGGGACGAAATTCACCCCTCCACTTT. The encoded protein is CASSLVGRQGRNSPLHF.

The CDR3 coding sequence is TGTGCCAGCAGAGCCGGGGCAACCACCGGGGAGCTGTTTTTT. Its protein is CASRAGATTGELFF. The chain is built from TRBV6-4 and TRBJ2-2; possibly TRBD1 or TRBD2 for D (5 bases each). Trimming removed 6 bases at V and 4 bases at J, with 12 bases between. Per the germline V gene, CDR1 is MRHNA and CDR2 is SNTAGT. CDR3 length: 14 residues.

The V call is TRBV7-3, the J call TRBJ1-1, with 7 bases identical to TRBD1. Germline V lookup: CDR1 SGHTA, CDR2 FQGTGA. V lost 6 bases, J lost 4 bases, and 8 bases stayed unmatched. The CDR3 runs 14 residues. The chain's CDR3 is CASSLRQGSTEAFF. The CDR3 DNA sequence: TGTGCCAGCAGTCTTAGACAGGGAAGCACTGAAGCTTTCTTT.

The chain carries TRBV23-1 and TRBJ2-7; 7 bases are a match to TRBD1. TRBV23-1 is an open reading frame, and its role is uncertain. With 8 bases clipped from V and 6 bases from J, the junction kept 4 bases outside the gene matches. The CDR3 totals 11 residues. CDR3 in amino acids: CASGTVFEQYF. The CDR3 nucleotides are TGCGCCAGCGGGACAGTCTTCGAGCAGTACTTC.

This clone was picked up one time. The CDR3 spells CATSRDRRGNEQFF. CDR3 DNA: TGTGCCACCAGCAGAGATAGGAGAGGCAATGAGCAGTTCTTC. V and J are TRBV15 and TRBJ2-1; D gene ambiguous. This CDR3 has 14 residues. Deletions cut 0 bases from V and 6 bases from J, with 9 bases between. Germline V gene sequence: CDR1 LNHNV, CDR2 YYDKDF (reference sequence).

Many counts were recorded for this clone. This chain links TRBV13 with TRBJ2-7; 7 nucleotides agree with TRBD1. After removal of 5 bases from V and 1 base from J, the junction contained 5 bases not matched to a gene. Germline V gene lookup returns CDR1 PRHDT and CDR2 FYEKMQ (reference sequence). The CDR3 loop spans 14 amino acids. CDR3 in DNA: TGTGCCAGCAGCCCTAAACAGGGGTCCTACGAGCAGTACTTC. Translated, it gives CASSPKQGSYEQYF.

DNA of the CDR3: TGTGCCAGCAGCCGAAGGAGGGAGGGCACAGATACGCAGTATTTT. Translated: CASSRRREGTDTQYF. The chain links TRBV6-1 to TRBJ2-3; D possibly corresponds to TRBD2 (6 bases). The CDR3 sequence is 15 residues long. Germline assignment: CDR1 MNHNS and CDR2 SASEGT. V dropped 6 bases and J dropped 1 base, with 14 bases sitting between them.

V and J are TRBV7-2 and TRBJ2-7; D perhaps matches TRBD1 (6 bases). Germline V gene data show CDR1 as SGHTA and CDR2 as FQGNSA. V dropped 2 bases and J dropped 4 bases, with 6 bases sitting between them. The CDR3 runs 12 residues. CDR3 DNA: TGTGCCAGCAGCTTAACAGGGTACGAGCAGTACTTC. It is translated as CASSLTGYEQYF.

The chain has TRBV11-1 and TRBJ1-2, with 7 bases identical to TRBD1. Germline V lookup: CDR1 SGHAT, CDR2 FQDESV (reference sequence). The CDR3 covers 15 residues. The junction had 10 bases not matched to a gene; V was cut back by 4 bases and J by 5 bases. The CDR3 sequence: CASSSRDSPDYGYTF. Written as DNA, the CDR3 is TGTGCCAGCAGCTCCCGGGACAGTCCCGATTATGGCTACACCTTC.

The chain carries TRBV29-1 and TRBJ2-4; no firm D call. Germline CDR1 SQVTM, CDR2 ANQGSEA. The CDR3 extends over 14 amino acids. V was trimmed by 7 bases and J by 8 bases, leaving 21 bases between them. CDR3 in DNA: TGCAGCGCTAACCCCGGCTCCGGGTTGGACATTCAGTACTTC. Protein: CSANPGSGLDIQYF.

CDR3 region: CASSPKATGPIMNTEAFF. The CDR3 coding sequence is TGTGCCAGCAGCCCCAAAGCTACAGGCCCAATCATGAACACTGAAGCTTTCTTT. The chain is built from TRBV7-3 and TRBJ1-1, with TRBD1 as a possible D gene (5 bases). Trimming pared 5 bases from V and 0 bases from J, leaving 22 bases between. This CDR3 is 18 amino acids long. The germline V gene encodes CDR1 SGHTA and CDR2 FQGTGA.

The V call is TRBV5-1, the J call TRBJ1-4, with D possibly TRBD1 on 5 matching bases. This CDR3 has 14 residues. CDR1 and CDR2 from the germline V gene are SGHRS and YFSETQ. V was cut by 0 bases and J by 8 bases, with 11 bases left in between. The CDR3 DNA is TGCGCCAGCAGCTTGGGACAGAATAAGGAAAAACTGTTTTTT. Translation gives CASSLGQNKEKLFF.

The chain uses TRBV4-3 and TRBJ2-1, with TRBD1 as a possible D gene (6 bases). Trimming took off 0 bases at V and 1 base at J, with 7 bases between the two ends. CDR3 size: 15 residues. Germline loops: CDR1 LGHNA, CDR2 YSLEER. The CDR3 DNA reads TGCGCCAGCAGCCAAGACGGACAGTCCTACAATGAGCAGTTCTTC. Translated, it gives CASSQDGQSYNEQFF.

The V and J genes are TRBV7-9 and TRBJ1-4; 8 bases agree with TRBD1. V dropped 1 base and J dropped 2; count of bases not matched to a gene: 0. This CDR3 is built from 15 residues. Germline CDR1 is SEHNR and CDR2 is FQNEAQ (reference sequence). This CDR3 is CASSLGDRTNEKLFF. The CDR3 DNA sequence: TGTGCCAGCAGCTTAGGGGACAGGACTAATGAAAAACTGTTTTTT. The variable domain in full, completed from reference TRBV7-9 and TRBJ1-4, reads DTGVSQNPRHKITKRGQNVTFRCDPISEHNRLYWYRQTLGQGPEFLTYFQNEAQLEKSRLLSDRFSAERPKGSFSTLEIQRTEQGDSAMYLCASSLGDRTNEKLFFGSGTQLSVL.

The gene calls are TRBV11-3 and TRBJ1-1, with D possibly TRBD1 on 5 matching bases. CDR1 and CDR2 from the germline V gene are SGHNT and YENEEA. The CDR3 spans 15 residues. V was pared by 2 bases and J by 1 base, with 11 bases between. The CDR3 protein is CASSLSRGKNTEAFF. The CDR3 DNA sequence: TGTGCCAGCAGCTTATCCCGGGGCAAGAACACTGAAGCTTTCTTT.

The DNA for the CDR3 is TGTGCCATAGCCCGTTCGGGGGGCTCCTACAATGAGCAGTTCTTC. Translation: CAIARSGGSYNEQFF. The chain uses TRBV5-4 and TRBJ2-1; 7 positions agree with TRBD2. Germline V gene data show CDR1 as SGHNT and CDR2 as YYREEE (reference sequence). The J segment lost 0 bases and the V segment lost 9 bases, leaving 9 bases of the junction unmatched. The CDR3 is 15 residues long.

The chain couples TRBV7-7 to TRBJ2-3, with D maybe TRBD1 (5 bases). V dropped 2 bases and J dropped 2 bases, with 14 bases sitting between them. This CDR3 has 16 amino acids. Germline loops: CDR1 SSHAT, CDR2 FNYEAQ (reference sequence). CDR3 in amino acids: CASSLFWAGPTDTQYF. The CDR3, as DNA: TGTGCCAGCAGCTTATTTTGGGCAGGGCCCACAGATACGCAGTATTTT.